This entry lists 4 T cell receptor beta chains sequenced from one sample in a study of neurological immune-mediated disorders. TCRdb re-derived calls from the 5' RACE reads in MiXCR, one entry per CDR3 protein. The sample includes about 27,000 distinct CDR3 sequences, approximately 2.7% of them seen just once. The sequenced sample was PBMCs. Receptor source: a woman aged 45-60 years with multiple sclerosis.

This clonotype occurred many times. The V gene is TRBV7-2, the J gene TRBJ2-5; TRBD2 is a possible D gene (6 bases). The germline CDR1 and CDR2 sequences are SGHTA and FQGNSA. The CDR3 is 13 amino acids. The V and J ends lost 3 bases and 4 bases respectively, with 9 bases between them. This chain's CDR3 is CASSFGGRETQYF. The CDR3 nucleotides read TGTGCCAGCAGCTTCGGGGGTAGAGAGACCCAGTACTTC. The full variable domain, rest sourced from reference TRBV7-2 and TRBJ2-5, is GAGVSQSPSNKVTEKGKDVELRCDPISGHTALYWYRQSLGQGLEFLIYFQGNSAPDKSGLPSDRFSAERTGGSVSTLTIQRTQQEDSAVYLCASSFGGRETQYFGPGTRLLVL.

The chain uses TRBV12-3 or TRBV12-4 and TRBJ2-4, with 7 bases fitting TRBD2. Germline trimming cut 3 bases from V and 8 bases from J; bases unmatched to any gene: 7. The CDR3 totals 14 residues. This CDR3 is CASSFGRAGDIQYF. Written as DNA, the CDR3 is TGTGCCAGCAGTTTTGGGAGGGCGGGAGACATTCAGTACTTC.

This clonotype was picked up many times. The chain is built from TRBV7-3 and TRBJ2-3; D gene unclear. The ends were cut back, 4 bases at V and 2 bases at J, with 7 bases in the middle. CDR3 length: 13 residues. The germline gives CDR1 SGHTA, CDR2 FQGTGA. The CDR3 protein is CASSWQDTDTQYF. The CDR3 region has the DNA TGTGCCAGCAGCTGGCAAGACACAGATACGCAGTATTTT.

This clonotype appeared many times. V gene TRBV12-3 or TRBV12-4 combines with J gene TRBJ2-5; D may be TRBD1 or TRBD2 (5 bases each). The CDR3 has 13 residues. Between the trimmed V and J ends, which lost 3 bases and 5 bases, there was a span of 10 bases. As DNA, the CDR3 is TGTGCCAGCAGTTTTCTCGGGGCGGAGACCCAGTACTTC. It yields the protein CASSFLGAETQYF.